This T cell receptor beta chain is from a study of radiotherapy plus CTLA-4 blockade in lung cancer. Study background: Disease control was present in around a third of patients, and objective responses in roughly 17%.

The study, taken as a whole, reports: Best predicting response, reportedly, were early blood T cell clone dynamics, with interferon-beta.

Produced via immunoSEQ multiplex PCR; TCRdb's table is partial and in-frame only. Of approximately 45,000 clones in the sample, 63% were seen once. Concerning this clone: The antigen remains unidentified.

This sequence was found in a human donor with non-small cell lung cancer who had a partial response to radiotherapy plus ipilimumab. The sample here was peripheral blood, taken from a patient treated with radiotherapy plus ipilimumab.

As DNA, the CDR3 is TGCGCCAGCAGCTTGGAGCGGATCCCGGGCGAGCAGTACTTC. Protein sequence: CASSLERIPGEQYF. V usage is TRBV5-1 and J usage is TRBJ2-7, with D perhaps TRBD2 (5 bases). The CDR3 contains 14 residues. CDR1 SGHRS and CDR2 YFSETQ come from the germline V gene. V dropped 0 bases and J dropped 6 bases, with 13 bases sitting between them. Variable domain in full (rest from reference TRBV5-1 and TRBJ2-7): KAGVTQTPRYLIKTRGQQVTLSCSPISGHRSVSWYQQTPGQGLQFLFEYFSETQRNKGNFPGRFSGRQFSNSRSEMNVSTLELGDSALYLCASSLERIPGEQYFGPGTRLTVT.